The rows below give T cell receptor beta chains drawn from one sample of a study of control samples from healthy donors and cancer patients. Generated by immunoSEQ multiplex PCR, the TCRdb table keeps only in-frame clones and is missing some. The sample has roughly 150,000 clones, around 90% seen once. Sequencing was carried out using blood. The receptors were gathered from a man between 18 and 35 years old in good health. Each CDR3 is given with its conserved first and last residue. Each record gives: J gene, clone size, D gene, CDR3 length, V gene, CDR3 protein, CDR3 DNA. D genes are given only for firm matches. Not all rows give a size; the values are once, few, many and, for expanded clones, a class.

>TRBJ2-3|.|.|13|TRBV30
CAWSQSRTDTQYF
TGTGCCTGGAGTCAGTCGCGCACAGATACGCAGTATTTT
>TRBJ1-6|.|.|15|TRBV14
CASSPGTSYNSPLHF
TGTGCCAGCAGCCCGGGGACTTCCTATAATTCACCCCTCCACTTT
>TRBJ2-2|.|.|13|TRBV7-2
CASSPTFSRELFF
TGTGCCAGCAGCCCCACATTTTCCAGGGAGCTGTTTTTT
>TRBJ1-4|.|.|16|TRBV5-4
CASSLGGLGTNEKLFF
TGTGCCAGCAGCTTGGGCGGTCTTGGAACTAATGAAAAACTGTTTTTT
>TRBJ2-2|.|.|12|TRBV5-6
CASSRGTGELFF
TGTGCCAGCTCTCGAGGGACCGGGGAGCTGTTTTTT
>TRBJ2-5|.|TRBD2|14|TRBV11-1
CASSSPGLAETQYF
TGTGCCAGCAGCTCTCCGGGACTAGCAGAGACCCAGTACTTC
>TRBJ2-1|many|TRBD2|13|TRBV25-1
CASKRGGYNEQFF
TGTGCCAGCAAACGGGGGGGTTACAATGAGCAGTTCTTC
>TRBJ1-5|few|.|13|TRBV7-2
CASSPYSNQPQHF
TGTGCCAGCAGCCCGTATAGCAATCAGCCCCAGCATTTT
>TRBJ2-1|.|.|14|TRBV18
CASSPPSGFHEQFF
TGTGCCAGCTCACCACCCTCGGGATTCCATGAGCAGTTCTTC
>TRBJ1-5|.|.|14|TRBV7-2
CASSTRVGVQPQHF
TGTGCCAGCAGCACCCGGGTCGGGGTTCAGCCCCAGCATTTT
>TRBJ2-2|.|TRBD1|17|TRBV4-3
CASSQGPGQGVTGELFF
TGCGCCAGCAGCCAAGGGCCGGGACAGGGGGTGACCGGGGAGCTGTTTTTT
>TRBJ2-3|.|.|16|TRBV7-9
CASSPFRDSRTDTQYF
TGTGCCAGCAGCCCCTTCCGGGACTCTCGCACAGATACGCAGTATTTT
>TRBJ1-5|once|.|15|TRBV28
CASSHPRGEGQPQHF
TGTGCCAGCAGCCACCCCCGGGGGGAGGGTCAGCCCCAGCATTTT
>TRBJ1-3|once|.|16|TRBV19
CASSIDLGRSGNTIYF
TGTGCCAGTAGTATAGATCTTGGGCGCTCTGGAAACACCATATATTTT
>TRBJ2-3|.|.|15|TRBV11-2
CASSLARGPTDTQYF
TGTGCCAGCAGCTTAGCCCGGGGCCCGACAGATACGCAGTATTTT
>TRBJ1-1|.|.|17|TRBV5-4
CASSSPGGSWENTEAFF
TGTGCCAGCAGCTCCCCCGGTGGCAGTTGGGAGAACACTGAAGCTTTCTTT
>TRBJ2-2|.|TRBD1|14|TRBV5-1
CASSLGQGTGELFF
TGCGCCAGCAGCTTAGGACAGGGGACCGGGGAGCTGTTTTTT
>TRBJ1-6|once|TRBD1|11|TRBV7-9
CASSRQGKIHF
TGTGCCAGCAGCCGACAGGGGAAAATCCACTTT
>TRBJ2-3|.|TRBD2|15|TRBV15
CATSRVAGGPDTQYF
TGTGCCACCAGCAGGGTAGCGGGGGGGCCGGATACGCAGTATTTT
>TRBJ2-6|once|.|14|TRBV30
CAWSGQPGANVLTF
TGTGCCTGGAGTGGCCAACCTGGGGCCAACGTCCTGACTTTC
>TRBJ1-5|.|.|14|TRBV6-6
CASSYLQRDQPQHF
TGTGCCAGCAGTTACTTACAGCGTGATCAGCCCCAGCATTTT
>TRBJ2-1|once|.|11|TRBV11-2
CASSLHNEQFF
TGTGCCAGCAGCTTGCACAATGAGCAGTTCTTC
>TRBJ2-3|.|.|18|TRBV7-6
CASSLGPRGGVMSDTQYF
TGTGCCAGCAGCTTAGGTCCGAGGGGGGGCGTCATGTCGGATACGCAGTATTTT
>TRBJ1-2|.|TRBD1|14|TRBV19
CASSTWDRVGGYTF
TGTGCCAGTAGTACCTGGGACAGGGTCGGCGGCTACACCTTC
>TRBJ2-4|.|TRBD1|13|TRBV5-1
CASSPGQENIQYF
TGCGCCAGCAGCCCAGGACAGGAAAACATTCAGTACTTC
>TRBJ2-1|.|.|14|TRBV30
CAWSTGAAYNEQFF
TGTGCCTGGAGTACTGGGGCAGCATACAATGAGCAGTTCTTC
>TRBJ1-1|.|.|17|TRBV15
CATSRGAAAGVGTEAFF
TGTGCCACCAGCCGAGGTGCGGCGGCGGGTGTGGGAACTGAAGCTTTCTTT